This T cell receptor beta chain was observed in a study of graft-versus-host responses after intestinal transplantation. Study information: Among the recipients, all got anti-thymocyte globulin induction and then tacrolimus and steroids for around 3 years. The study, taken as a whole, reports: Recipient-marrow GvH clones were detected, some having first appeared in ileum or blood. Graft-donor T cell macrochimerism in patients accompanied high graft-versus-host to host-versus-graft clonal ratios in allografts. Early post-transplant HvG declines tracked with peak circulating GvH clone levels.

TCRdb keeps only in-frame clones here, not all; method: immunoSEQ multiplex PCR. Seen here are about 8,000 clones, roughly 30% observed once, and the top ten hold 2% to 2.5%. Co-plating was performed using roughly 200,000 CFSE-labeled responder cells and roughly 200,000 irradiated, violet-dye-labeled stimulator cells. The CDR3 spans 15 residues. The V gene end was trimmed by 6 bases and the J gene end by 1 base; junction bases not matched to a gene: 8. CDR1 MNHEY and CDR2 SVGAGI come from the germline V gene. The sample in question was alloreactive CD8+ T cells from a mixed lymphocyte reaction culture, obtained before intestinal transplant. The subset here: CFSE-low proliferating T cells sorted from roughly six-day pre-transplant mixed lymphocyte reaction (GvH or HvG direction). This sequence joins TRBV6-5 and TRBJ1-1, with 7 nucleotides matching TRBD1. This sequence originates from a human patient who received an intestinal transplant. The CDR3 coding sequence is TGTGCCAGCAGCCCCTTGGGGACAGCGAACACTGAAGCTTTCTTT. Its protein product is CASSPLGTANTEAFF.